Listed here are 20 T cell receptor beta chains from one sample, sequenced in a study of blood T cell repertoires in COVID-19. Profiled with immunoSEQ multiplex PCR; TCRdb holds only in-frame clones, not every one. Of 85,000 to 120,000 clones listed, around nine tenths were seen once; the top ten hold 3%. The specimen was peripheral blood. The receptors originated from a man aged 50 or older with active or convalescent COVID-19.

The rearrangement joins TRBV19 to TRBJ1-2, with a weak D call TRBD1 (5 bases). This CDR3 region has 12 residues. V was trimmed by 5 bases and J by 7 bases, leaving 11 bases between them. From germline, CDR1 is LNHDA and CDR2 SQIVND (reference sequence). The CDR3 sequence is CASSSGGFGYTF. The CDR3 nucleotides read TGTGCCAGTAGTTCTGGGGGGTTTGGCTACACCTTC. Based on the CDR3 plus reference TRBV19 and TRBJ1-2, the full variable domain is DGGITQSPKYLFRKEGQNVTLSCEQNLNHDAMYWYRQDPGQGLRLIYYSQIVNDFQKGDIAEGYSVSREKKESFPLTVTSAQKNPTAFYLCASSSGGFGYTFGSGTRLTVV.

This chain joins TRBV3-1 (or the pseudogene TRBV3-2) and TRBJ2-2; 8 bases match TRBD2. The germline CDR1 and CDR2 sequences are LGHDT and YNNKEL (reference sequence). This CDR3 has 16 residues. J lost 5 bases, V lost 2 bases, and 7 bases had no gene match. CDR3 protein: CASSQYAGGSTGELFF. The CDR3 DNA is TGTGCCAGCAGCCAATACGCGGGGGGAAGTACCGGGGAGCTGTTTTTT.

The rearrangement links TRBV7-9 to TRBJ1-5; TRBD1 aligns across 9 bases. CDR3 length: 15 amino acids. From germline, CDR1 is SEHNR and CDR2 FQNEAQ (reference sequence). The junction had 7 bases not matched to a gene; V was cut back by 4 bases and J by 6 bases. This chain's CDR3 is CASSSLTGGAQPQHF. DNA of the CDR3: TGTGCCAGCAGCTCCTTAACAGGGGGCGCTCAGCCCCAGCATTTT. The whole variable domain, remainder taken from reference TRBV7-9 and TRBJ1-5, is DTGVSQNPRHKITKRGQNVTFRCDPISEHNRLYWYRQTLGQGPEFLTYFQNEAQLEKSRLLSDRFSAERPKGSFSTLEIQRTEQGDSAMYLCASSSLTGGAQPQHFGDGTRLSIL.

In its sample, this clone was seen a few times. This chain connects TRBV19 to TRBJ2-7, with 10 nucleotides matching TRBD1. The CDR3 is 14 amino acids. In germline, CDR1 is LNHDA, CDR2 SQIVND (reference sequence). Losses at the gene ends were 5 bases for V and 2 bases for J; bases not matched to a gene: 3. The CDR3 spells CASSSGTGAYEQYV. In DNA, the CDR3 is TGTGCCAGTAGTTCCGGGACAGGGGCCTACGAGCAGTACGTC.

This clone turned up a few times. This sequence joins TRBV6-5 and TRBJ2-7, with D possibly matching TRBD2 (6 bases). Trimming left V 6 bases short and J 3 bases short, with 15 bases between. Per germline, CDR1 MNHEY and CDR2 SVGAGI. The CDR3 runs 14 residues. DNA for the CDR3: TGTGCCAGCAGAGGGAGGTTCTCGGGCTACGAGCAGTACGTC. Translated, it gives CASRGRFSGYEQYV.

The V call is TRBV6-5, the J call TRBJ2-7, with unresolved D. Germline CDR1 and CDR2: MNHEY and SVGAGI. Trimming took off 6 bases at V and 0 bases at J, with 3 bases between the two ends. The CDR3 length is 11 residues. CDR3 sequence reads: CASRSSYEQYF. The CDR3 nucleotides read TGTGCCAGCAGGAGCTCCTACGAGCAGTACTTC.

This clone was counted a few times. The chain combines TRBV10-1 with TRBJ1-1, with TRBD1 matching over 8 bases. The germline CDR1 and CDR2 sequences are WNHNN and SYGVQD (reference sequence). Trimming cost V 6 bases and J 0 bases; bases outside gene matches: 0. The CDR3 is 13 residues long. The CDR3 is CASRGQVNTEAFF. The CDR3 DNA reads as TGCGCCAGCAGGGGACAGGTGAACACTGAAGCTTTCTTT.

The chain recombines TRBV6-6 with TRBJ2-1, with D possibly TRBD2 on 5 matching bases. V was clipped by 6 bases and J by 6 bases, with 9 bases between them. Looked up from germline, CDR1 is MNHNY and CDR2 is SVGAGI (reference sequence). CDR3 size: 12 residues. As DNA, the CDR3 is TGTGCCAGCAGCCCCGGGGTCAATGAGCAGTTCTTC. This codes for CASSPGVNEQFF.

This chain links TRBV7-2 with TRBJ1-5; unclear D gene. CDR3 length equals 14 residues. The germline V gene has CDR1 SGHTA and CDR2 FQGNSA. V was trimmed by 7 bases and J by 0 bases, leaving 10 bases between them. In nucleotides, the CDR3 is TGTGCCAGCAACCCGGGTGTTAGCAATCAGCCCCAGCATTTT. It codes for CASNPGVSNQPQHF.

This rearrangement joins TRBV19 to TRBJ2-1, with 9 nucleotides matching TRBD2. This CDR3 is built from 16 residues. J lost 4 bases, V lost 3 bases, and 7 bases had no gene match. Germline V gene sequence: CDR1 LNHDA, CDR2 SQIVND (reference sequence). The CDR3 bases are TGTGCCAGTAGTATTTCTTGGCGGGGGGGTTACAATGAGCAGTTCTTC. Translating it yields CASSISWRGGYNEQFF.

The J gene is TRBJ1-1, the V gene TRBV4-3; D uncertain. V was trimmed by 0 bases and J by 5 bases, leaving 19 bases between them. This CDR3 region has 17 residues. The germline CDR1 and CDR2 sequences are LGHNA and YSLEER. CDR3 loop: CASSQEEGMADNTEAFF. CDR3 sequence (DNA): TGCGCCAGCAGCCAAGAGGAAGGAATGGCAGACAATACTGAAGCTTTCTTT.

The V call is TRBV15, the J call TRBJ2-3; TRBD1 matches 8 bases. This CDR3 contains 16 residues. CDR1 LNHNV and CDR2 YYDKDF come from the germline V gene (reference sequence). V lost 3 bases to trimming and J lost 5 bases; unmatched junction nucleotides: 10. For the CDR3, the DNA is TGTGCCACCAGCAGTTCCGACAGGGGAAATGGAGATACGCAGTATTTT. This gives the protein CATSSSDRGNGDTQYF.

This chain connects TRBV20-1 to TRBJ1-6; D possibly corresponds to TRBD1 (5 bases). Germline CDR1 and CDR2: DFQATT and SNEGSKA (reference sequence). The CDR3 extends over 13 amino acids. V dropped 3 bases and J dropped 8 bases, with 11 bases sitting between them. The DNA of the CDR3 is TGCAGTGCTAGTAGCAGGGCGGATTCACCCCTCCACTTT. The encoded protein is CSASSRADSPLHF.

The V gene is TRBV28, the J gene TRBJ1-4; D possibly corresponds to TRBD1 (5 bases). Trimming pared 6 bases from V and 2 bases from J, leaving 10 bases between. This CDR3 contains 14 residues. Germline CDR1 and CDR2: MDHEN and SYDVKM. CDR3 bases: TGTGCCAGCAGATCCGGACACACTAATGAAAAACTGTTTTTT. This sequence encodes CASRSGHTNEKLFF.

The CDR3 DNA reads TGTGCCAGTAGTACCTCCGGGACAGCTTACAATGAGCAGTTCTTC. Translated, it gives CASSTSGTAYNEQFF. This chain joins TRBV19 and TRBJ2-1, with 7 bases lining up with TRBD1. V trimming: 4 bases; J trimming: 4 bases; junction bases outside the gene matches: 7. Germline V gene lookup returns CDR1 LNHDA and CDR2 SQIVND (reference sequence). The CDR3 is made up of 15 amino acids.

The V call is TRBV7-2, the J call TRBJ2-3; 7 positions agree with TRBD2. This CDR3 is 15 amino acids long. Trimming at V came to 3 bases and at J to 0 bases, leaving 3 bases not matched to a gene. Germline V gene data show CDR1 as SGHTA and CDR2 as FQGNSA. The CDR3 spells CASSFQAGSTDTQYF. The CDR3 coding sequence is TGTGCCAGCAGCTTTCAAGCGGGGAGCACAGATACGCAGTATTTT. The complete variable domain, with remaining parts taken from reference TRBV7-2 and TRBJ2-3, reads GAGVSQSPSNKVTEKGKDVELRCDPISGHTALYWYRQSLGQGLEFLIYFQGNSAPDKSGLPSDRFSAERTGGSVSTLTIQRTQQEDSAVYLCASSFQAGSTDTQYFGPGTRLTVL.

The chain recombines TRBV13 with TRBJ2-2, with 10 bases matching TRBD1. CDR1 PRHDT and CDR2 FYEKMQ come from the germline V gene (reference sequence). The ends lost 4 bases at V and 4 bases at J; junction bases unmatched: 3. The CDR3 spans 15 residues. In DNA form, the CDR3 reads TGTGCCAGCAGCTCCCGGGACAGGGGCACCGGGGAGCTGTTTTTT. It specifies CASSSRDRGTGELFF.

The chain is built from TRBV3-1 (or the pseudogene TRBV3-2) and TRBJ2-7, with TRBD1 identical over 10 bases. Germline-derived CDR1 and CDR2 are LGHDT and YNNKEL (reference sequence). This CDR3 region has 13 residues. V lost 9 bases, J lost 5 bases, and 7 bases stayed unmatched. CDR3 nucleotides: TGTGCCAGACAGGGACAGGGGTCGCACGAGCAGTACTTC. It yields the protein CARQGQGSHEQYF.

As to this clone: The same CDR3 is also encoded by other DNA sequences in this sample. The chain employs TRBV12-3 or TRBV12-4 and TRBJ1-1; D not certain. V was shortened by 3 bases and J by 2 bases, with 7 bases between the two germline ends. The CDR3 is made up of 13 amino acids. The CDR3 protein is CASSLGGNTEAFF. The CDR3 DNA reads as TGTGCCAGCAGTTTGGGAGGTAACACTGAAGCTTTCTTT.

V and J are TRBV3-1 (or the pseudogene TRBV3-2) and TRBJ2-5; D possibly corresponds to TRBD1 (6 bases). There are 15 residues in the CDR3. V lost 2 bases, J lost 5 bases, and 15 bases lay in between. CDR1 is LGHDT and CDR2 is YNNKEL in the germline V gene (reference sequence). In DNA form, the CDR3 reads TGTGCCAGCAGCCAAAGATCAGGGGACGGGGAGACCCAGTACTTC. Translation gives CASSQRSGDGETQYF.